These 4 T cell receptor beta chains were all obtained from the same sample, sequenced in a study of early T cells in non-severe SARS-CoV-2 infection. One entry per CDR3 protein results from TCRdb running MiXCR on the 5' RACE reads. The sample yields 75,000 to 100,000 distinct CDR3 sequences, over 15% seen once. Input material: whole blood. The origin of the receptors is an adult who was a healthcare worker with PCR-confirmed SARS-CoV-2 infection or an uninfected control (not recorded which).

V usage is TRBV20-1 and J usage is TRBJ2-3; no clear D gene. From germline, CDR1 is DFQATT and CDR2 SNEGSKA (reference sequence). This CDR3 has 15 amino acids. V was shortened by 1 base and J by 0 bases, with 11 bases between the two germline ends. The CDR3 nucleotides read TGCAGTGCTAGAGTGGGTTGGTCGAGCACAGATACGCAGTATTTT. Its protein is CSARVGWSSTDTQYF.

This clonotype has more than one count but fewer than ten. V gene TRBV12-3 or TRBV12-4 combines with J gene TRBJ1-1; 8 nucleotides align to TRBD1. V lost 6 bases and J lost 2; bases outside the gene matches: 5. The CDR3 is 14 amino acids. CDR3 sequence reads: CASRPGTGNTEAFF. As DNA, the CDR3 is TGTGCCAGCAGACCCGGGACAGGCAACACTGAAGCTTTCTTT.

This clonotype occurred many times. The chain carries TRBV20-1 and TRBJ1-1, with D unresolved. Trimming removed 3 bases at V and 1 base at J, with 12 bases between. Looked up from germline, CDR1 is DFQATT and CDR2 is SNEGSKA (reference sequence). The CDR3 consists of 14 residues. The CDR3 is CSASKSTGNTEAFF. In DNA, the CDR3 is TGCAGTGCTAGCAAATCGACGGGGAACACTGAAGCTTTCTTT.

V gene TRBV7-8 combines with J gene TRBJ2-6; D not resolved. CDR1 SGHVS and CDR2 FQNEAQ come from the germline V gene. Trimming removed 1 base from V and 4 bases from J, with 8 bases in between. CDR3 size: 15 residues. DNA for the CDR3: TGTGCCAGCAGCTTAGACCGTGGAGGGGCCAACGTCCTGACTTTC. Amino acid sequence: CASSLDRGGANVLTF.